The present T cell receptor (beta chain) was sequenced within a study of T cell repertoires in cytomegalovirus infection. Study information: CMV infection plus the matching HLA type was flagged by public TCR beta signatures. Findings of the study overall: Clonotypes of TCR beta that were HLA-C-restricted and CMV-specific dominated the ex vivo response.

A remark on this clonotype: Its antigen is unidentified.

The V gene's germline CDR1 is SGHDN and CDR2 FVKESK. The length of the CDR3 is 19 residues. After removal of 4 bases from V and 0 bases from J, the junction contained 10 bases not matched to a gene. One entry per CDR3 protein results from TCRdb running MiXCR on the reads. The sample comprises fewer than 200,000 distinct CDR3 sequences, around 20% of which are singletons, and less than 3% rests with the top ten. The sequenced sample consisted of PBMCs. This chain uses TRBV14 with TRBJ2-7, with 15 positions matching TRBD2. This clonotype originated in a human donor in good health (CMV status not recorded). Some clones in this sample may be carry-over from other donors' samples. CDR3 residues: CASSPPAGTSGGPSYEQYF. CDR3 in DNA: TGTGCCAGCAGCCCACCGGCCGGGACTAGCGGGGGGCCCTCCTACGAGCAGTACTTC. Using reference TRBV14 and TRBJ2-7 for the parts outside the CDR3, the full variable domain is EAGVTQFPSHSVIEKGQTVTLRCDPISGHDNLYWYRRVMGKEIKFLLHFVKESKQDESGMPNNRFLAERTGGTYSTLKVQPAELEDSGVYFCASSPPAGTSGGPSYEQYFGPGTRLTVT.